This entry lists 13 T cell receptor beta chains sequenced from one sample in a study of T-cell reconstitution after alpha-beta-depleted transplantation in children. Unique molecular identifiers were incorporated into the prepared TCRbeta library. TCRdb called the PCR reads again in MiXCR, with one record for every CDR3 protein. This table holds about 190,000 distinct CDR3 sequences, approximately 6.6% found once. Here the sequenced sample was PBMCs from the stem cell graft donor, taken from the stem cell graft. Receptors originate from a human donor who donated a stem cell graft to a child with Wiskott-Aldrich syndrome.

This clonotype has a handful of counts. The CDR3 region has the DNA TGTGCCAGCAGCGTAGGAACCGCTCCAATGGAGACCCAGTACTTC. This gives the protein CASSVGTAPMETQYF. This rearrangement joins TRBV9 to TRBJ2-5; D ambiguous. This CDR3 contains 15 residues. V was pared by 0 bases and J by 5 bases, with 14 bases between. In germline, CDR1 is SGDLS, CDR2 YYNGEE.

This clonotype was picked up many times. The chain links TRBV29-1 to TRBJ2-7; TRBD1 matches 7 bases. This CDR3 has 14 residues. Germline V lookup: CDR1 SQVTM, CDR2 ANQGSEA. Trimming removed 3 bases from V and 2 bases from J; junction bases left unmatched: 7. In nucleotides, the CDR3 is TGCAGCGTTGATGGGTACAGGGGTACCTACGAGCAGTACTTC. Its translation is CSVDGYRGTYEQYF.

This clonotype has ten or more counts. The chain couples TRBV28 to TRBJ2-5; 7 bases match TRBD1. The V segment lost 4 bases and the J segment 1 base; nucleotides outside the gene matches: 21. The CDR3 totals 20 residues. Germline CDR1 reads MDHEN; CDR2 reads SYDVKM. In DNA, the CDR3 is TGTGCCAGCAGTTCTGGTCCAGGGGGTAAAGATTTTAGCCCCCAAGAGACCCAGTACTTC. This sequence encodes CASSSGPGGKDFSPQETQYF.

This clonotype has a handful of counts. This rearrangement joins TRBV28 to TRBJ2-7, with D unresolved. CDR1 and CDR2 from the germline V gene are MDHEN and SYDVKM. This CDR3 spans 13 amino acids. Trimming stripped 5 bases from V and 6 bases from J, with 14 bases between. The CDR3 protein is CASSPDFSSEQYF. The CDR3 DNA follows: TGTGCCAGCAGTCCTGACTTTAGCAGCGAGCAGTACTTC.

This clonotype was recorded at least ten times. The DNA is omitted, as the CDR3 cannot be located on it reliably, and the CDR3 follows TCRdb's listing. V gene TRBV3-1 combines with J gene TRBJ2-5; the tabulated D call, TRBD2, remains unverified against the DNA. Germline-derived CDR1 and CDR2 are LGHDT and YNNKEL (reference sequence). From its first to its last residue, the CDR3 has 17 amino acids. This chain's CDR3 is CASSQDGLSGLQETQYF.

This clonotype was observed at least ten times. The chain carries TRBV12-3 or TRBV12-4 and TRBJ2-1, with TRBD2 matching over 7 bases. The CDR3 contains 15 residues. Trimming at V came to 6 bases and at J to 9 bases, leaving 14 bases not matched to a gene. CDR3 sequence reads: CASSPGVAGVREQFF. Here the CDR3 DNA reads TGTGCCAGCAGCCCGGGGGTAGCGGGCGTCCGTGAGCAGTTCTTC.

This clonotype has at least ten counts. The chain employs TRBV20-1 and TRBJ1-2; D gene unclear. With 5 bases removed from V and 4 bases from J, the gap between germline ends came to 11 bases. The CDR3 runs to 12 residues. Germline values: CDR1 DFQATT, CDR2 SNEGSKA (reference sequence). CDR3 DNA sequence: TGCAGTGCTTCTGACGGACCCTATGGCTACACCTTC. Its translation is CSASDGPYGYTF.

In its sample, this clonotype was seen a few times. The gene calls are TRBV11-2 and TRBJ2-6, with TRBD1 matching over 9 bases. The trim removed 5 bases at V and 4 bases at J, leaving 12 bases unmatched. From germline, CDR1 is SGHAT and CDR2 FQNNGV. The length of the CDR3 is 18 residues. CDR3 sequence reads: CASSAYGQGLRGANVLTF. CDR3 sequence (DNA): TGTGCCAGCAGCGCTTACGGACAGGGGTTGCGGGGGGCCAACGTCCTGACTTTC. Full variable domain (remainder filled in from reference TRBV11-2 and TRBJ2-6): EAGVAQSPRYKIIEKRQSVAFWCNPISGHATLYWYQQILGQGPKLLIQFQNNGVVDDSQLPKDRFSAERLKGVDSTLKIQPAKLEDSAVYLCASSAYGQGLRGANVLTFGAGSRLTVL.

In this sample, this clonotype turned up many times. V usage is TRBV20-1 and J usage is TRBJ1-5, with 9 bases that match TRBD1. CDR1 is DFQATT and CDR2 is SNEGSKA in the germline V gene (reference sequence). CDR3 size: 16 residues. V was clipped by 3 bases and J by 0 bases; unmatched bases: 6. CDR3 coding DNA: TGCAGTGCTAGCCCGGGGACAGGGATTAGCAATCAGCCCCAGCATTTT. Translation: CSASPGTGISNQPQHF.

This clonotype was recorded at least ten times. The rearrangement links TRBV11-1 to TRBJ1-1; maybe TRBD1 (5 bases). CDR1 SGHAT and CDR2 FQDESV come from the germline V gene (reference sequence). The CDR3 sequence is 18 residues long. Trimming stripped 5 bases from V and 0 bases from J, with 22 bases between. In DNA form, the CDR3 reads TGTGCCAGCAGCCACCCTCGACAGCTCGGGGCGATGAACACTGAAGCTTTCTTT. Protein: CASSHPRQLGAMNTEAFF.

This clonotype was detected many times. The rearrangement uses TRBV7-2 and TRBJ1-5; TRBD1 matches at 11 bases. The CDR3 consists of 16 residues. CDR1 and CDR2 (germline): SGHTA, FQGNSA. V shed 1 base and J 7 bases; nucleotides not matched to a gene: 6. CDR3 nucleotide sequence: TGTGCCAGCAGCTTAGGAGGACAGGGGGCTTCACAGCCCCAGCATTTT. Its protein is CASSLGGQGASQPQHF.

In its sample, this clonotype was seen many times. The chain combines TRBV5-6 with TRBJ2-7; 10 positions agree with TRBD1. Germline V gene lookup returns CDR1 SGHDT and CDR2 YYEEEE. The CDR3 spans 16 residues. J gave up 5 bases and V 4 bases, and 12 bases lay outside the gene matches. The CDR3 here is CASSVTGTGVLDEQYF. The CDR3 bases are TGTGCCAGCAGCGTAACCGGGACAGGGGTTCTCGACGAGCAGTACTTC.

Many counts were recorded for this clonotype. The rearrangement links TRBV6-6 to TRBJ2-7; tentative D call: TRBD2 (6 bases). Germline V gene lookup returns CDR1 MNHNY and CDR2 SVGAGI (reference sequence). The CDR3 loop spans 13 amino acids. V was cut by 2 bases and J by 5 bases, with 10 bases left in between. CDR3 nucleotides: TGTGCCAGCAGTTACCTTAGCGGTGACGAGCAGTACTTC. This sequence encodes CASSYLSGDEQYF.